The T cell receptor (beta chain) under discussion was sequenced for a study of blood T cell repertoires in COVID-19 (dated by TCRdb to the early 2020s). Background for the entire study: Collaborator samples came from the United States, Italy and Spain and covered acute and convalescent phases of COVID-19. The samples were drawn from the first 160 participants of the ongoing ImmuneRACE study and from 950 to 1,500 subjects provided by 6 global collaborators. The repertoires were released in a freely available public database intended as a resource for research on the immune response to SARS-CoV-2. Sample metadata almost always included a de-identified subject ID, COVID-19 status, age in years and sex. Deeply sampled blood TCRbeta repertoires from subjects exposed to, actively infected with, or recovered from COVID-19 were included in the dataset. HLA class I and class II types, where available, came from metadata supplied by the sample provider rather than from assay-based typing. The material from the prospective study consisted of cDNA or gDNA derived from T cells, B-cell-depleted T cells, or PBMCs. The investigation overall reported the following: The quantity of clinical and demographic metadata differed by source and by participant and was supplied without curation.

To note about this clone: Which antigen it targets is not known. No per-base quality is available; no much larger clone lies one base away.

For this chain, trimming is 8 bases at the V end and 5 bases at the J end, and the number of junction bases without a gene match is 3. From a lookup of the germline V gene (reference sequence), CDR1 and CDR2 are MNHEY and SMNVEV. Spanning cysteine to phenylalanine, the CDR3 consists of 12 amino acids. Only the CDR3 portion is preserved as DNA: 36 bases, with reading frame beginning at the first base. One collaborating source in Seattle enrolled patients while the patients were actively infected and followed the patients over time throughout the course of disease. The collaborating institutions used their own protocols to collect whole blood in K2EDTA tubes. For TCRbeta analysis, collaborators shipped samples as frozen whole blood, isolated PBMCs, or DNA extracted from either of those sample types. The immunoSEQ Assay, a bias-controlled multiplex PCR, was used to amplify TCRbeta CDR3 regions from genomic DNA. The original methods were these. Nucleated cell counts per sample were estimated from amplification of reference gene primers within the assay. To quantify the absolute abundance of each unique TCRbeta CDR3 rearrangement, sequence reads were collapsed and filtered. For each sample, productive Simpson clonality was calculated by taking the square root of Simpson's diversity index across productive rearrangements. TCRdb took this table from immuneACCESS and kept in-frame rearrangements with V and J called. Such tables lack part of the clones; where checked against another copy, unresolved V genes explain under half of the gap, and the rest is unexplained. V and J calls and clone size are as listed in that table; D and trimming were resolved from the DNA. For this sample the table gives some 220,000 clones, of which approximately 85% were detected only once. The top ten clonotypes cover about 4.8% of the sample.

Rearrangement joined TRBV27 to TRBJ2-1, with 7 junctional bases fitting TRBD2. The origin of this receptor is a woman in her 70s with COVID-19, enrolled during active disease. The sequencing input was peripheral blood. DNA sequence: TGTGCCAGCCACGGACTAGACAATGAGCAGTTCTTC. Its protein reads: CASHGLDNEQFF.